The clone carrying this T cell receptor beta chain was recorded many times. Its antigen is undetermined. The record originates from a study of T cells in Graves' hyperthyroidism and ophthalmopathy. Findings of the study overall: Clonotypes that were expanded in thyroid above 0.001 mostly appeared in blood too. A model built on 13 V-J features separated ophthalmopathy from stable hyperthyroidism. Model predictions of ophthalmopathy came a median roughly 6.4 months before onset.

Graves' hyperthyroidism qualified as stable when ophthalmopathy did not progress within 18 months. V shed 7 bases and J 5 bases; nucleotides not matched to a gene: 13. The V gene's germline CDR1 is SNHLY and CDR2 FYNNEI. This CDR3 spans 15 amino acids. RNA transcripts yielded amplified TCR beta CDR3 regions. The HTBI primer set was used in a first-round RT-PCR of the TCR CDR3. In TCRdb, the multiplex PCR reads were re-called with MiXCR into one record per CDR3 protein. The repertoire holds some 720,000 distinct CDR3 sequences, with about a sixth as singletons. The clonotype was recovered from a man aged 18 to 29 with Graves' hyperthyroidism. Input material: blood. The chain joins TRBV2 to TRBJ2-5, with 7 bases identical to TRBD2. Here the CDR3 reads CASTVMTSRGETQYF. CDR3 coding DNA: TGTGCCAGCACTGTCATGACTAGCCGAGGGGAGACCCAGTACTTC.